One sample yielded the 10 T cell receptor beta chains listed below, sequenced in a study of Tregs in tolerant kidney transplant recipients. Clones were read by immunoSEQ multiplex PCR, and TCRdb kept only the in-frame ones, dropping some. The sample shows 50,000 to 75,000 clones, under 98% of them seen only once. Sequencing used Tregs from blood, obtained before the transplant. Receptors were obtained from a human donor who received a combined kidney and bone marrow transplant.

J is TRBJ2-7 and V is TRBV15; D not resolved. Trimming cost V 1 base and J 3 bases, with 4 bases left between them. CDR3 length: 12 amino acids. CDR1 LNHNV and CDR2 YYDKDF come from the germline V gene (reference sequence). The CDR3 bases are TGTGCCACCAGCAGAGGAGGCTACGAGCAGTACTTC. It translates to CATSRGGYEQYF.

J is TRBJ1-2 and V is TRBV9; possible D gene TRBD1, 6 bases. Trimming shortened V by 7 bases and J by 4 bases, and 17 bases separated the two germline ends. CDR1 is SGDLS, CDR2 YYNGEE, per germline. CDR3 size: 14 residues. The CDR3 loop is CASGGLGLGYGYTF. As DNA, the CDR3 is TGTGCCAGCGGGGGCCTCGGGTTGGGCTATGGCTACACCTTC. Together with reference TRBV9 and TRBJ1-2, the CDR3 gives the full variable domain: DSGVTQTPKHLITATGQRVTLRCSPRSGDLSVYWYQQSLDQGLQFLIQYYNGEERAKGNILERFSAQQFPDLHSELNLSSLELGDSALYFCASGGLGLGYGYTFGSGTRLTVV.

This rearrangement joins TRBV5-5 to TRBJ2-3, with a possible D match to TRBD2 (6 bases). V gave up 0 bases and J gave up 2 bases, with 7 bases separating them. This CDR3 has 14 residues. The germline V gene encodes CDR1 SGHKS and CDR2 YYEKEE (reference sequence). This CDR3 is CASSLGRDTDTQYF. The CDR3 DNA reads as TGTGCCAGCAGCTTGGGGAGGGACACAGATACGCAGTATTTT. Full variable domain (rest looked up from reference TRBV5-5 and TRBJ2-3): DAGVTQSPTHLIKTRGQQVTLRCSPISGHKSVSWYQQVLGQGPQFIFQYYEKEERGRGNFPDRFSARQFPNYSSELNVNALLLGDSALYLCASSLGRDTDTQYFGPGTRLTVL.

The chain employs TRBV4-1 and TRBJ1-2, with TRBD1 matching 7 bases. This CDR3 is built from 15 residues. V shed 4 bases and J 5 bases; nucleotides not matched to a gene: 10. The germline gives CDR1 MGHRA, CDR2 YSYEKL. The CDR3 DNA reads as TGCGCCAGCAGCCTGCGGGGACAGCTAACTTATGGCTACACCTTC. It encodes CASSLRGQLTYGYTF.

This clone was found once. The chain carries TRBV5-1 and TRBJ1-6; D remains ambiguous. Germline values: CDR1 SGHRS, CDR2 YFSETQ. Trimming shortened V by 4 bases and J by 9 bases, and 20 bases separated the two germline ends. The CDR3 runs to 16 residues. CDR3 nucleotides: TGCGCCAGCAGCCTTTACCTACGGGTTCGGGGTTCACCCCTCCACTTT. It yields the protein CASSLYLRVRGSPLHF.

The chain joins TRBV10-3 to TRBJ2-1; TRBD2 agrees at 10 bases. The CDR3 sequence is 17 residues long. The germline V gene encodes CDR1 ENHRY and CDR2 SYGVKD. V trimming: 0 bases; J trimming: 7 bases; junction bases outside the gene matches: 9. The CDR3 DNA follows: TGTGCCATCAGTGAGTCGAGGACTAGCGGAGAGGGGAATGAGCAGTTCTTC. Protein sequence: CAISESRTSGEGNEQFF.

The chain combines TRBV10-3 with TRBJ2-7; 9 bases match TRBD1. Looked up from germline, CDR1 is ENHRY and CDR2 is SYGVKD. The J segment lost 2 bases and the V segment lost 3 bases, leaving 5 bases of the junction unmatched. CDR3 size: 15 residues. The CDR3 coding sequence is TGTGCCATCAGTGACTTACAGGGGGCGGCCTACGAGCAGTACTTC. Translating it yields CAISDLQGAAYEQYF.

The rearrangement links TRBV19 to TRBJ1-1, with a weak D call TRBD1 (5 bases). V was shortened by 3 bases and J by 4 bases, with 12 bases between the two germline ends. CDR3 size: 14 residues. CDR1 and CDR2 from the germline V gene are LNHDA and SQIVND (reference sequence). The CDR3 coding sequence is TGTGCCAGTAGTATCTCCCAGGGTAGCACTGAAGCTTTCTTT. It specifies CASSISQGSTEAFF.

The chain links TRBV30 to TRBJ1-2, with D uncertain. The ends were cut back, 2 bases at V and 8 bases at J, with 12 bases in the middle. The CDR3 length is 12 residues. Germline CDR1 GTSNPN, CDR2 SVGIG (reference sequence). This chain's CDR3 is CAWSIAAGGYTF. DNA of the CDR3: TGTGCCTGGAGTATAGCGGCGGGGGGCTACACCTTC.

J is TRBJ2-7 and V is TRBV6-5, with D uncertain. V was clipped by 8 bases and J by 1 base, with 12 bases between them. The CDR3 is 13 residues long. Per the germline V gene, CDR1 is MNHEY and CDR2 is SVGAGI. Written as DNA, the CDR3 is TGTGCCAGCTCTAGACTCCTTTCCTACGAGCAGTACTTC. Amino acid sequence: CASSRLLSYEQYF.